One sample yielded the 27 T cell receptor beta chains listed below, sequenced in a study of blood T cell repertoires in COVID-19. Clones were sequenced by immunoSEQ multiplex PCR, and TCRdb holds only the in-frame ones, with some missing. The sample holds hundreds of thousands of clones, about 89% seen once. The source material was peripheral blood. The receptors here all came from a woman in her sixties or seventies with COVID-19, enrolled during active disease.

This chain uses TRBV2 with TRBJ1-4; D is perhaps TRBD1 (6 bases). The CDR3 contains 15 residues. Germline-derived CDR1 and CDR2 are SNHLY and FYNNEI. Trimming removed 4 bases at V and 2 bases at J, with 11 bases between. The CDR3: CASSVQGRTNEKLFF. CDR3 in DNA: TGTGCCAGCAGTGTGCAGGGGCGGACTAATGAAAAACTGTTTTTT.

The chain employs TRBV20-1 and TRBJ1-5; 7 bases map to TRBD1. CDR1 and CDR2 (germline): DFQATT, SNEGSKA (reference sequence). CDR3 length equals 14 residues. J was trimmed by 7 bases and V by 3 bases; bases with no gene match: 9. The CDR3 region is CSASRDRDSQPQHF. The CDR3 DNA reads TGCAGTGCTAGTAGGGACAGAGATTCCCAGCCCCAGCATTTT.

CDR3 bases: TGTGCCAGCAGTGATTTCTCGAGCCCTGAAGCTTTCTTT. Amino acids: CASSDFSSPEAFF. V is TRBV2 and J is TRBJ1-1, with no clear D. The V and J ends lost 3 bases and 6 bases respectively, with 11 bases between them. There are 13 residues in the CDR3. Germline-derived CDR1 and CDR2 are SNHLY and FYNNEI.

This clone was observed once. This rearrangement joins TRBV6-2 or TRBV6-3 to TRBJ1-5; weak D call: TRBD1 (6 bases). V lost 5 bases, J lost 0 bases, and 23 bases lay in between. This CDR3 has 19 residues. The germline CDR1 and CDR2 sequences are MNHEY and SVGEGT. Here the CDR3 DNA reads TGTGCCAGCAGTATCAAAGGGGGGGCAGGAATCTCTAGCAATCAGCCCCAGCATTTT. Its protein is CASSIKGGAGISSNQPQHF.

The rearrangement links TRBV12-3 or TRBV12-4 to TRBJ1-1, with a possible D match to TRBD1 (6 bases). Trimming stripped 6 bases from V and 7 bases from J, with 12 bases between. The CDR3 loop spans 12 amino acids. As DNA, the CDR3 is TGTGCCAGCAGCTTACAGGGTTATGAAGCTTTCTTT. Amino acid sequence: CASSLQGYEAFF.

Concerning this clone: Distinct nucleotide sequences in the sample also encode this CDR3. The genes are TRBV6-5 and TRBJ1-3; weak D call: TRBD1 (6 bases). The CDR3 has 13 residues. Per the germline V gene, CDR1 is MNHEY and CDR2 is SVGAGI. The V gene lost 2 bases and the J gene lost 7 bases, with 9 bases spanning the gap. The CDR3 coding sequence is TGTGCCAGCAGTTACGGGCAGGGGAACACCATATATTTT. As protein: CASSYGQGNTIYF.

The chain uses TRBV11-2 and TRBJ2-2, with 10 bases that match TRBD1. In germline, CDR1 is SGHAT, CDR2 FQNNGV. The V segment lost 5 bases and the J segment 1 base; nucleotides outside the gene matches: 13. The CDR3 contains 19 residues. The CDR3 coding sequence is TGTGCCAGCAGCCCAGGACTGGGACAGGGGACGAGGAACACCGGGGAGCTGTTTTTT. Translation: CASSPGLGQGTRNTGELFF.

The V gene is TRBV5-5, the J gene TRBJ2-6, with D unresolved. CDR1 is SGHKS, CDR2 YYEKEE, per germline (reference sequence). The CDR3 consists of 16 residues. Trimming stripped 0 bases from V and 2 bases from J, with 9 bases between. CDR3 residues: CASSLGARTGANVLTF. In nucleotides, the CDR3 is TGTGCCAGCAGCTTGGGGGCCAGGACTGGGGCCAACGTCCTGACTTTC.

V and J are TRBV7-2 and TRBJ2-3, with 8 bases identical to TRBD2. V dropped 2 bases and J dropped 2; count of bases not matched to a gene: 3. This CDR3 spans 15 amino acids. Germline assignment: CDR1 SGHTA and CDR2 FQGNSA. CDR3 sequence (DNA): TGTGCCAGCAGCTTACAGCGGGGGCCCACAGATACGCAGTATTTT. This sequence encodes CASSLQRGPTDTQYF.

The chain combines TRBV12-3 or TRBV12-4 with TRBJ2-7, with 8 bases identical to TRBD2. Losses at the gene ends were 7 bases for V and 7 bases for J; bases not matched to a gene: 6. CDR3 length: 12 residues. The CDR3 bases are TGTGCCAGCACCGCCCGGGGGGGAGAGCAGTACTTC. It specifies CASTARGGEQYF.

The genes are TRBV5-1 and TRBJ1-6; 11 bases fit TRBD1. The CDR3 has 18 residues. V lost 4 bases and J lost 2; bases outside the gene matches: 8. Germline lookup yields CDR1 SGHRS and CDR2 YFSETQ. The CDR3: CASSPGTGGGAYNSPLHF. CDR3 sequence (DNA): TGCGCCAGCAGCCCCGGGACAGGGGGGGGCGCCTATAATTCACCCCTCCACTTT.

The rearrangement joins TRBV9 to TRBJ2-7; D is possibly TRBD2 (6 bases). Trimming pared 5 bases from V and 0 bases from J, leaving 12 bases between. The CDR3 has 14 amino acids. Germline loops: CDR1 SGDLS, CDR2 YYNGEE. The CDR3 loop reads CASSMGLSSYEQYF. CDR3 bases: TGTGCCAGCAGTATGGGACTTAGCTCCTACGAGCAGTACTTC. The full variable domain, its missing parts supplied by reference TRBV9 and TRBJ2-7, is DSGVTQTPKHLITATGQRVTLRCSPRSGDLSVYWYQQSLDQGLQFLIQYYNGEERAKGNILERFSAQQFPDLHSELNLSSLELGDSALYFCASSMGLSSYEQYFGPGTRLTVT.

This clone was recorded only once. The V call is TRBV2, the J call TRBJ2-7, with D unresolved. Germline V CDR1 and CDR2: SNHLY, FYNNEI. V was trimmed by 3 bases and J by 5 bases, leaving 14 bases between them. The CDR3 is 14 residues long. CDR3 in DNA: TGTGCCAGCAGTGACAGGTCTGTCCCCCACGAGCAGTACTTC. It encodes CASSDRSVPHEQYF.

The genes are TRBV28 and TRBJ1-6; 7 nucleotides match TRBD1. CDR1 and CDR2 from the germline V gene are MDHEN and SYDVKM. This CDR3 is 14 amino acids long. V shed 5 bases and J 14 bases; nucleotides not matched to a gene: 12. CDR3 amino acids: CASSLSGGRPALHF. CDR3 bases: TGTGCCAGCAGTCTATCAGGGGGGCGGCCGGCCCTCCACTTT.

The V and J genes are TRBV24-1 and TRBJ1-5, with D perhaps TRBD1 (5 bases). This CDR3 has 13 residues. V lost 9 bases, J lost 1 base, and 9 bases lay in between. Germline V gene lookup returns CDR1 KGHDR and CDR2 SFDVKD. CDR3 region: CATAGGSNQPQHF. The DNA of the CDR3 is TGTGCCACCGCGGGGGGGAGCAATCAGCCCCAGCATTTT.

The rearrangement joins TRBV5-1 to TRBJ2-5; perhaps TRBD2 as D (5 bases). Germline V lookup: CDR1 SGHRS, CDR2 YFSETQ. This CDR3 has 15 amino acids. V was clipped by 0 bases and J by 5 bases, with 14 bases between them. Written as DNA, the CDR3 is TGCGCCAGCAGCTTGGAGGGCCGCTCGGGGGAGACCCAGTACTTC. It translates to CASSLEGRSGETQYF.

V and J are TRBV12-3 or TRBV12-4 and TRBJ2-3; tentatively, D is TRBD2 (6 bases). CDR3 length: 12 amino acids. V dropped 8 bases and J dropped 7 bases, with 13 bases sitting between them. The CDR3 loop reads CASGTGSYTQYF. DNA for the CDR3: TGTGCCAGCGGGACTGGCTCATATACGCAGTATTTT.

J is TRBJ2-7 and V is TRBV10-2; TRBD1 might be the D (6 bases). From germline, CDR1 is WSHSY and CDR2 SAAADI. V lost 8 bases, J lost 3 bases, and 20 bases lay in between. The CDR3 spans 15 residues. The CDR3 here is CASLTLQGFSYEQYF. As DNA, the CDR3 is TGCGCCAGCCTTACCCTACAGGGCTTCAGCTACGAGCAGTACTTC.

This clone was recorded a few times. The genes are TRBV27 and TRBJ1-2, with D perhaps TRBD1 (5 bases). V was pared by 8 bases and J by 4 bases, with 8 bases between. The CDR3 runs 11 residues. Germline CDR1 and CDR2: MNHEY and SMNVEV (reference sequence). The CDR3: CASGGGYGYTF. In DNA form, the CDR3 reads TGTGCCAGCGGCGGGGGCTATGGCTACACCTTC.

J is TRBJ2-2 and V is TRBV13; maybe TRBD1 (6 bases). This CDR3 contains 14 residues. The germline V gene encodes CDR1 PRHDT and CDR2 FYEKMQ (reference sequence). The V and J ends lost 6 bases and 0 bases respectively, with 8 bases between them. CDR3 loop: CASRGTPNTGELFF. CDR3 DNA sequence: TGTGCCAGCAGGGGGACACCGAACACCGGGGAGCTGTTTTTT.

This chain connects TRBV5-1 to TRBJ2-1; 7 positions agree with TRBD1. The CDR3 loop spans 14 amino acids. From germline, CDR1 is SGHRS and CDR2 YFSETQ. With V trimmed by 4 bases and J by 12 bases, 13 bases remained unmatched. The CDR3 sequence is CASSPEGKAGGQFF. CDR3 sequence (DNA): TGCGCCAGCAGCCCCGAGGGGAAAGCAGGGGGGCAGTTCTTC. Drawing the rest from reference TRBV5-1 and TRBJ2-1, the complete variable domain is KAGVTQTPRYLIKTRGQQVTLSCSPISGHRSVSWYQQTPGQGLQFLFEYFSETQRNKGNFPGRFSGRQFSNSRSEMNVSTLELGDSALYLCASSPEGKAGGQFFGPGTRLTVL.

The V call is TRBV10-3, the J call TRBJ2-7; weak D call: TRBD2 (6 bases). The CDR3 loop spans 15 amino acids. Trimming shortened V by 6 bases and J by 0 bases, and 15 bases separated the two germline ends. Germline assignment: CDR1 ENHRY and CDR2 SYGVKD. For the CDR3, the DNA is TGTGCCATCAGCCCACTAGCCAGGAGCTCCTACGAGCAGTACTTC. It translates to CAISPLARSSYEQYF.

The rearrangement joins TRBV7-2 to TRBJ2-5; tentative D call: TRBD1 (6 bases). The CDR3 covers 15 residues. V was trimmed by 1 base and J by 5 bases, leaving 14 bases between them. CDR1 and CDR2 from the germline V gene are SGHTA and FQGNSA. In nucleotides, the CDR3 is TGTGCCAGCAGCTTAGTGTCCACAGGGATGGAGACCCAGTACTTC. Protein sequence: CASSLVSTGMETQYF.

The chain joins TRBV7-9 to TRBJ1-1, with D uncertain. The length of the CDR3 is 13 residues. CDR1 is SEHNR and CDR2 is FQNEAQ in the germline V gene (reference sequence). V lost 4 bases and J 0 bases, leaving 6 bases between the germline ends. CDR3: CASSSQLNTEAFF. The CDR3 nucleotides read TGTGCCAGCAGCTCTCAGTTGAACACTGAAGCTTTCTTT.

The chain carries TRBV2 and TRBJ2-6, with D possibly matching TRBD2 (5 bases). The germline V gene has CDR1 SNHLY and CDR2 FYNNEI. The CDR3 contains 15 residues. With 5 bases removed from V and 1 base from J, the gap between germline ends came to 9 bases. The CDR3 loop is CASSKGRSGANVLTF. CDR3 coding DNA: TGTGCCAGCAGTAAAGGGAGATCTGGGGCCAACGTCCTGACTTTC.

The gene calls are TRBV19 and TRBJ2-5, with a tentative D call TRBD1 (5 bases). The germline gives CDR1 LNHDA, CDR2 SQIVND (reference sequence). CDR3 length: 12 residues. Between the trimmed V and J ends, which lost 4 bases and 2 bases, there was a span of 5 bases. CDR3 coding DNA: TGTGCCAGTAGTAAGGGGCAAGAGACCCAGTACTTC. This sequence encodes CASSKGQETQYF.

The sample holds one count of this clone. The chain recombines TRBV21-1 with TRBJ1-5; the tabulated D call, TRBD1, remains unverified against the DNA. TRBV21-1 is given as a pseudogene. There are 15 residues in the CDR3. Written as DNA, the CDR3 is TGTGCCAGCAGCACACAGGGGGGCCCCGCTCAGCCCCAGCATTTT. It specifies CASSTQGGPAQPQHF.